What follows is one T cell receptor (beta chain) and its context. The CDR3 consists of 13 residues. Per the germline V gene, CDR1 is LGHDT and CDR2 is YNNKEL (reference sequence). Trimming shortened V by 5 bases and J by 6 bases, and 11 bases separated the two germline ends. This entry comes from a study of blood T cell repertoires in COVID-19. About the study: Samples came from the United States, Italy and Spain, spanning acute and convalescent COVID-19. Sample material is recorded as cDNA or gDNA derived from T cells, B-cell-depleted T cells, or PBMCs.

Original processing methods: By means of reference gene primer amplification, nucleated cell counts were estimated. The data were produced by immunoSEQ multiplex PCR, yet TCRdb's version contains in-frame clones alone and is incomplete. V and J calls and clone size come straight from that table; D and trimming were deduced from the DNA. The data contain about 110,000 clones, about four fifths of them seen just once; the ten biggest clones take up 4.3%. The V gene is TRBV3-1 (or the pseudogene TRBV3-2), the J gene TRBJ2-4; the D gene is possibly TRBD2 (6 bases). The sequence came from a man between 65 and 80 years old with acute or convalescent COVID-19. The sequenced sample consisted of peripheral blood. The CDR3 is CASSFQGGNIQYF. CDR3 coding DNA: TGTGCCAGCAGCTTCCAGGGAGGAAACATTCAGTACTTC.